This T cell receptor beta chain came from a study of Graves' ophthalmopathy and Graves' hyperthyroidism. Study-level results: The majority of expanded thyroid clonotypes above 0.001 frequency also occurred in blood.

Germline CDR1 SGHRS, CDR2 YFSETQ. This CDR3 has 15 amino acids. V lost 4 bases, J lost 6 bases, and 12 bases stayed unmatched. Pregnant or lactating patients and those with other autoimmune diseases or uncontrolled infections were excluded. Patients were diagnosed from clinical symptoms, serum thyroxine, TRAb, thyroid ultrasound and orbital computed tomography. Scientists amplified the TCR beta CDR3 regions from RNA transcripts. An opening RT-PCR round employed HTBI primers and preceded a second-round multiplex PCR. TCRdb reprocessed the multiplex PCR reads with MiXCR, giving one entry per CDR3 protein. The sample has 340,000 or so distinct CDR3 sequences; 17% are singletons. This clonotype has a count of ten or more. What it recognizes is unknown.

This receptor was taken from an adult man with Graves' ophthalmopathy. Sequenced input: peripheral blood. The chain joins TRBV5-1 to TRBJ2-7, with 8 nucleotides matching TRBD1. The CDR3 reads CASSNLGQGVPEQYF. DNA of the CDR3: TGCGCCAGCAGCAACCTTGGACAGGGAGTCCCCGAGCAGTACTTC.